What follows describes a single T cell receptor (beta chain). Participants, 18 to 89 years old, spanned about two dozen US areas. The data are from a study of blood T cell repertoires in COVID-19. Study-wide context: COVID-19 samples, acute and convalescent, were from the United States, Italy and Spain. From T cells, B-cell-depleted T cells, or PBMCs came the material, which was cDNA or gDNA.

CDR3 length: 18 amino acids. V gave up 4 bases and J gave up 0 bases; unmatched junction bases: 3. In germline, CDR1 is SGHRS, CDR2 YFSETQ. In the authors' workflow: Estimates of nucleated cell counts were drawn from the amplification of reference gene primers. Profiling relied on immunoSEQ multiplex PCR, and the TCRdb table lists in-frame clones only, not all of them. D and trimming come from the DNA, and the V and J calls and clone size come from that table. The sample has about 400,000 clones, nearly 90% seen once. Specimen: PBMCs or T cells enriched from blood (not recorded which). This chain connects TRBV5-1 to TRBJ2-2; 16 bases match TRBD2. This TCR derives from a woman aged 18-29 years with acute COVID-19. The CDR3, as DNA: TGCGCCAGCAGCGAGGGACTAGCGGGGGGGCCGAACACCGGGGAGCTGTTTTTT. It translates to CASSEGLAGGPNTGELFF.